Ten or more counts support the clone carrying this TCR beta chain. As yet, its antigen is unknown. This sample is drawn from a study of breast tumors, draining lymph nodes, adjacent tissues. Regarding the study as a whole: Compared with lymph nodes, tumors were less diverse; compared with nontumor tissue, more. Findings are consistent with lymph node origin and intratumoral expansion of most tumor T cells.

Germline V gives CDR1 SNHLY, CDR2 FYNNEI. Between the trimmed V and J ends, which lost 4 bases and 3 bases, there was a span of 7 bases. This CDR3 is 12 amino acids long. TCRdb independently ran MiXCR on the multiplex PCR reads; one entry per CDR3 protein. The profile covers 30,000 to 40,000 distinct CDR3 sequences, with just over 35% appearing a single time and about a tenth taken by the ten largest. This TCR was recovered from a female donor with breast cancer. Some clones in this sample may be carry-over from other donors' samples. The source material was breast tumor tissue. J is TRBJ2-7 and V is TRBV2; D might be TRBD2 (5 bases). Here the CDR3 reads CASSVGSYEQYF. The CDR3 DNA reads as TGTGCCAGCAGTGTGGGGAGCTACGAGCAGTACTTC.